This T cell receptor (beta chain) was sequenced for a study of cytomegalovirus exposure and HLA in healthy donors. Study results and caveats: In vitro data verified a few CMV-associated chains as specific for CMV antigens.

TCRdb keeps only in-frame clones here, not all; method: immunoSEQ multiplex PCR. The table lists some 180,000 clones, 81% of them singletons. Comment on this clone: Its antigen is unknown.

CDR1 is LGHNA and CDR2 is YNFKEQ in the germline V gene. The CDR3 spans 14 residues. V was pared by 5 bases and J by 6 bases, with 4 bases of the junction left unmatched. The receptor's source is a woman in her thirties in good health and CMV-seronegative. The rearrangement joins TRBV4-2 to TRBJ2-3, with 11 nucleotides matching TRBD2. The sequenced sample consisted of PBMCs. CDR3 in amino acids: CASSGLAGGDTQYF. CDR3 coding DNA: TGTGCCAGCAGCGGACTAGCGGGTGGGGATACGCAGTATTTT.